These T cell receptor beta chains were read from a single sample in a study of T cells in Graves' hyperthyroidism and ophthalmopathy. From the multiplex PCR reads, TCRdb called clonotypes with MiXCR, one entry per CDR3 protein. The table shows fewer than 200,000 distinct CDR3 sequences, with about a tenth occurring only once. Material for sequencing was blood. The receptors come from a woman in her late teens or twenties with Graves' hyperthyroidism that later progressed to Graves' ophthalmopathy. Each CDR3 is given with its conserved first and last residue. The order of the fields is J gene, D gene, V gene, clone size, CDR3 protein, CDR3 DNA. D genes are given only for firm matches. Clone sizes are given selectively: once, few, many, or a class where the clone is expanded.

j_call: TRBJ2-2
d_call: TRBD2
v_call: TRBV19
clone_size: .
cdr3_aa: CASSTPSVPSGIPTGELFF
cdr3_nt: TGTGCCAGTAGTACGCCTTCTGTTCCTAGCGGGATACCCACCGGGGAGCTGTTTTTT

j_call: TRBJ2-2
d_call: TRBD2
v_call: TRBV28
clone_size: many
cdr3_aa: CASRPGLAGFPRTGELFF
cdr3_nt: TGTGCCAGCAGGCCGGGACTAGCGGGTTTCCCGCGCACCGGGGAGCTGTTTTTT

j_call: TRBJ2-6
d_call: TRBD1
v_call: TRBV2
clone_size: many
cdr3_aa: CASSLDRWFLSGANVLTF
cdr3_nt: TGTGCCAGCAGTCTGGACAGGTGGTTTCTCTCTGGGGCCAACGTCCTGACTTTC

j_call: TRBJ1-4
d_call: TRBD1
v_call: TRBV19
clone_size: few
cdr3_aa: CASNTGTGYEKLFF
cdr3_nt: TGTGCCAGTAACACCGGGACAGGGTATGAAAAACTGTTTTTT

j_call: TRBJ1-1
d_call: .
v_call: TRBV29-1
clone_size: many
cdr3_aa: CSVTGNTEAFF
cdr3_nt: TGCAGCGTGACGGGGAACACTGAAGCTTTCTTT

j_call: TRBJ1-3
d_call: .
v_call: TRBV6-1
clone_size: .
cdr3_aa: CASSYRGAKGNTIYF
cdr3_nt: TGTGCCAGCAGTTACCGGGGGGCGAAAGGAAACACCATATATTTT

j_call: TRBJ2-5
d_call: TRBD2
v_call: TRBV28
clone_size: .
cdr3_aa: CASSSGLAGETQYF
cdr3_nt: TGTGCCAGCAGTTCGGGACTAGCTGGGGAGACCCAGTACTTC

j_call: TRBJ2-7
d_call: .
v_call: TRBV2
clone_size: many
cdr3_aa: CASMGSDKPKYEQYF
cdr3_nt: TGTGCCAGCATGGGGTCGGACAAGCCAAAATACGAGCAGTACTTC

j_call: TRBJ2-6
d_call: TRBD1
v_call: TRBV5-1
clone_size: .
cdr3_aa: CATSPGQGGSGANVLTF
cdr3_nt: TGCGCCACCTCACCCGGACAGGGGGGCTCTGGGGCCAACGTCCTGACTTTC

j_call: TRBJ1-2
d_call: .
v_call: TRBV27
clone_size: .
cdr3_aa: CASTETGTPFGYGYTF
cdr3_nt: TGTGCCAGCACCGAAACCGGGACACCCTTTGGCTATGGCTACACCTTC

j_call: TRBJ1-1
d_call: .
v_call: TRBV28
clone_size: many
cdr3_aa: CASSPYGEGGTEAFF
cdr3_nt: TGTGCCAGCAGTCCATATGGTGAGGGAGGCACTGAAGCTTTCTTT

j_call: TRBJ1-2
d_call: .
v_call: TRBV28
clone_size: many
cdr3_aa: CASSPHGPQGGYTF
cdr3_nt: TGTGCCAGCAGCCCTCACGGACCGCAAGGAGGCTACACCTTC

j_call: TRBJ1-6
d_call: .
v_call: TRBV11-2
clone_size: many
cdr3_aa: CASSSLAGSPLHF
cdr3_nt: TGTGCCAGCAGCTCTTTAGCCGGGTCACCCCTCCACTTT

j_call: TRBJ1-2
d_call: .
v_call: TRBV2
clone_size: many
cdr3_aa: CASSETGARDYGYTF
cdr3_nt: TGTGCCAGCAGTGAAACGGGAGCAAGAGACTATGGCTACACCTTC

j_call: TRBJ2-3
d_call: TRBD2
v_call: TRBV11-3
clone_size: many
cdr3_aa: CASSPEGKVGGTDTQYF
cdr3_nt: TGTGCCAGCAGCCCAGAAGGGAAAGTGGGGGGGACAGATACGCAGTATTTT

j_call: TRBJ1-2
d_call: .
v_call: TRBV7-9
clone_size: many
cdr3_aa: CASSRRELGYTF
cdr3_nt: TGTGCCAGCAGCCGGAGGGAACTCGGCTACACCTTC

j_call: TRBJ2-1
d_call: .
v_call: TRBV10-3
clone_size: many
cdr3_aa: CAISTQTNEQFF
cdr3_nt: TGTGCCATCAGTACCCAGACCAATGAGCAGTTCTTC

j_call: TRBJ2-3
d_call: .
v_call: TRBV6-1
clone_size: few
cdr3_aa: CASRPQRGTDTQYF
cdr3_nt: TGTGCCAGCAGGCCCCAACGGGGCACAGATACGCAGTATTTT

j_call: TRBJ1-3
d_call: .
v_call: TRBV28
clone_size: many
cdr3_aa: CASSSPRVRNTIYF
cdr3_nt: TGTGCCAGCAGTTCACCTCGGGTTAGAAACACCATATATTTT

j_call: TRBJ1-2
d_call: .
v_call: TRBV6-1
clone_size: many
cdr3_aa: CASSRTANYGYTF
cdr3_nt: TGTGCCAGCAGCCGGACGGCTAACTATGGCTACACCTTC

j_call: TRBJ1-6
d_call: .
v_call: TRBV27
clone_size: many
cdr3_aa: CASSLRPDVSPLHF
cdr3_nt: TGTGCCAGCAGTTTGCGACCGGATGTCTCACCCCTCCACTTT

j_call: TRBJ2-7
d_call: TRBD1
v_call: TRBV18
clone_size: few
cdr3_aa: CASSPLPGQGPYEQYF
cdr3_nt: TGTGCCAGCTCACCACTCCCGGGACAGGGTCCTTACGAGCAGTACTTC

j_call: TRBJ2-4
d_call: .
v_call: TRBV30
clone_size: .
cdr3_aa: CAWSVRAGVSIQYF
cdr3_nt: TGTGCCTGGAGTGTACGTGCAGGGGTGAGCATTCAGTACTTC